The 5 T cell receptor beta chains below all came from one sample that was sequenced in a study of high-grade serous ovarian cancer treatment subgroups. Sequenced by immunoSEQ multiplex PCR; TCRdb stores in-frame clones only, minus some. The sample contains a few thousand clones, roughly 83% of which appear only once. Tumor samples were taken before definitive surgery or chemotherapy. Sequencing was carried out using tumor tissue. These receptor sequences come from a human donor with high-grade serous ovarian cancer.

CDR3 sequence (DNA): TGTGCCAGCTCACCACTGCGGGGGGCTGGAGGAAACACCATATATTTT. Protein sequence: CASSPLRGAGGNTIYF. This chain joins TRBV18 and TRBJ1-3, with D possibly being TRBD1 (6 bases). Between the trimmed V and J ends, which lost 1 base and 4 bases, there was a span of 14 bases. CDR3 size: 16 residues. The V gene's germline CDR1 is KGHSH and CDR2 LQKENI.

This clone was seen only a few times. The V and J genes are TRBV30 and TRBJ1-3; D unclear. This CDR3 is 15 amino acids long. In germline, CDR1 is GTSNPN, CDR2 SVGIG (reference sequence). The V and J ends lost 2 bases and 0 bases respectively, with 11 bases between them. In DNA form, the CDR3 reads TGTGCCTGGAGTAGCGACGGCTACTCTGGAAACACCATATATTTT. The encoded protein is CAWSSDGYSGNTIYF.

A single count supports this clone. V usage is TRBV28 and J usage is TRBJ2-5; a possible D gene is TRBD1 (6 bases). V lost 4 bases to trimming and J lost 5 bases, with 20 bases between them. The CDR3 totals 16 residues. Germline values: CDR1 MDHEN, CDR2 SYDVKM. In DNA, the CDR3 is TGTGCCAGCAGTTCCGAACAGGGCTCCTTGGGGGAGACCCAGTACTTC. It encodes CASSSEQGSLGETQYF.

The chain recombines TRBV20-1 with TRBJ1-2; possible D gene TRBD1, 5 bases. The germline V gene has CDR1 DFQATT and CDR2 SNEGSKA (reference sequence). Trimming pared 6 bases from V and 7 bases from J, leaving 12 bases between. The CDR3 has 11 residues. DNA of the CDR3: TGCAGTGCCCGTGGGGGGTTTGGCTACACCTTC. Its translation: CSARGGFGYTF.

V and J are TRBV7-3 and TRBJ2-7, with D possibly TRBD2 on 5 matching bases. Germline V gene lookup returns CDR1 SGHTA and CDR2 FQGTGA. The CDR3 has 13 amino acids. V shed 5 bases and J shed 7 bases, with 15 bases lying between them. CDR3 amino acids: CASSPEGAAEQYF. CDR3 in DNA: TGTGCCAGCAGCCCCGAGGGCGCCGCGGAGCAGTACTTC.